This T cell receptor beta chain was identified during a study of CD8 T cells in Susac syndrome. Concerning this clonotype: The antigen is not known.

The T cells that were sequenced for TCR beta were CD8+ and CD4+ cells from blood. The V end was cut by 4 bases, the J end by 1 base, with 10 bases between. Germline V CDR1 and CDR2: MNHEY, SVGEGT. The CDR3 runs 14 residues. Regarding the study as a whole: That the number of individuals in its TCR sequencing and HLA analysis was relatively small was acknowledged by the study.

A quantity of about 0.5 to 1 ug RNA underwent reverse transcription using random hexamers. Amplification of TCR beta CDR3 was carried out by immunoSEQ multiplex PCR, which covered 54 Vbeta and 13 Jbeta segments. Using its own MiXCR run on the immunoSEQ multiplex PCR reads, TCRdb lists one record per CDR3 protein. The sample lists approximately 150,000 distinct CDR3 sequences; approximately 93% were seen once. The clonotype was recovered from a human donor with multiple sclerosis. Source material: CD4+ T cells from PBMCs. This sequence joins TRBV6-2 or TRBV6-3 and TRBJ1-1; no clear D. The CDR3 loop is CASSFSRTNTEAFF. As DNA, the CDR3 is TGTGCCAGCAGTTTTTCTCGGACGAACACTGAAGCTTTCTTT.